Presented here are 8 T cell receptor beta chains from one specimen sequenced in a study of early stage breast cancer tumors. The protocol was immunoSEQ multiplex PCR, while the TCRdb copy is restricted to in-frame clones and leaves out a portion. Of 65,000 to 75,000 clones listed, approximately 84% are singletons. The source material was blood. The receptor source for this set is a person in their 40s with breast cancer.

The chain uses TRBV18 and TRBJ1-1; D is ambiguous. Germline CDR1 KGHSH, CDR2 LQKENI. The CDR3 is 16 amino acids. V lost 6 bases and J 0 bases, leaving 17 bases between the germline ends. The CDR3 here is CASSRSLPEMNTEAFF. In nucleotides, the CDR3 is TGTGCCAGCTCCCGATCACTTCCGGAGATGAACACTGAAGCTTTCTTT.

The rearrangement links TRBV28 to TRBJ2-4; 9 nucleotides align to TRBD1. This CDR3 region has 15 residues. Germline CDR1 and CDR2: MDHEN and SYDVKM. V trimming: 7 bases; J trimming: 12 bases; junction bases outside the gene matches: 16. The CDR3 DNA is TGTGCCAGCATCCCTAGGGGACAGGGTTTATCCCATCAGTACTTC. It encodes CASIPRGQGLSHQYF.

The chain couples TRBV6-1 to TRBJ1-5, with 7 bases fitting TRBD1. V shed 6 bases, J shed 4 bases, and the junction held 9 bases outside the gene matches. This CDR3 spans 15 amino acids. The V gene's germline CDR1 is MNHNS and CDR2 SASEGT. The CDR3 region is CASSEQGRGNQPQHF. CDR3 coding DNA: TGTGCCAGCAGCGAACAGGGGAGGGGGAATCAGCCCCAGCATTTT.

There are a few counts of this clone. The chain combines TRBV6-5 with TRBJ1-4; perhaps TRBD1 as D (5 bases). The CDR3 is 13 amino acids. V shed 5 bases and J shed 7 bases, with 11 bases lying between them. The germline CDR1 and CDR2 sequences are MNHEY and SVGAGI. The CDR3 here is CASSGGGREKLFF. For the CDR3, the DNA is TGTGCCAGCAGTGGGGGAGGGCGTGAAAAACTGTTTTTT.

The DNA for the CDR3 is TGTGCCAGCAGCCCCGGGACCGAAGCTTTCTTT. Encoded protein: CASSPGTEAFF. The chain employs TRBV11-2 and TRBJ1-1; TRBD1 might be the D (5 bases). Germline CDR1 SGHAT, CDR2 FQNNGV. Trimming took off 5 bases at V and 8 bases at J, with 9 bases between the two ends. The CDR3 sequence is 11 residues long.

This clone was recorded a few times. The chain is built from TRBV27 and TRBJ1-2; D remains ambiguous. The CDR3 contains 14 residues. Germline V gene sequence: CDR1 MNHEY, CDR2 SMNVEV (reference sequence). Trimming removed 6 bases from V and 8 bases from J, with 19 bases in between. The CDR3 is CASSPSVVVWGYTF. CDR3 coding DNA: TGTGCCAGCAGCCCCAGTGTAGTAGTTTGGGGCTACACCTTC.

This chain links TRBV5-6 with TRBJ1-4; D possibly corresponds to TRBD1 (5 bases). Trimming removed 1 base from V and 0 bases from J, with 7 bases in between. The CDR3 is 15 amino acids. CDR1 and CDR2 (germline): SGHDT, YYEEEE. The CDR3 DNA follows: TGTGCCAGCAGCTTGAGGACATCAACTAATGAAAAACTGTTTTTT. It encodes CASSLRTSTNEKLFF.

This clone came up a few times. V is TRBV9 and J is TRBJ2-7; D is possibly TRBD1 or TRBD2 (5 bases each). The CDR3 covers 16 residues. Trimming shortened V by 3 bases and J by 3 bases, and 19 bases separated the two germline ends. Germline loops: CDR1 SGDLS, CDR2 YYNGEE. The CDR3 reads CASSGGVTPGDYEQYF. CDR3 coding DNA: TGTGCCAGCAGCGGAGGGGTAACCCCTGGGGACTACGAGCAGTACTTC.